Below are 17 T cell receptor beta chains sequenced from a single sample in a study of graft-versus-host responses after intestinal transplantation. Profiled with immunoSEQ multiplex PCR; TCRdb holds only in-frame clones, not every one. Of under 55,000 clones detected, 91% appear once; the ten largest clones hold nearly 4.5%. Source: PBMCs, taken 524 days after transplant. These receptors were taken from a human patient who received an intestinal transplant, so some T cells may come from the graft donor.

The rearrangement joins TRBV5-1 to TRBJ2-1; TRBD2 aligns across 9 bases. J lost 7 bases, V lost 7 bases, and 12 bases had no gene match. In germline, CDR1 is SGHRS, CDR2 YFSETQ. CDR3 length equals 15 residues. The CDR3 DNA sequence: TGCGCCAGCTGTACCGGGACTAGCCTCTGGAATGAGCAGTTCTTC. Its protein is CASCTGTSLWNEQFF.

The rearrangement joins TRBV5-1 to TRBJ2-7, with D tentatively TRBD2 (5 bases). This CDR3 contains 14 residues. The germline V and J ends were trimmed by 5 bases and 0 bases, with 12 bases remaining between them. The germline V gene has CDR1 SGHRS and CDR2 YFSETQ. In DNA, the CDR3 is TGCGCCAGCAGTATCGAGCGGAGCTCCTACGAGCAGTACTTC. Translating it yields CASSIERSSYEQYF.

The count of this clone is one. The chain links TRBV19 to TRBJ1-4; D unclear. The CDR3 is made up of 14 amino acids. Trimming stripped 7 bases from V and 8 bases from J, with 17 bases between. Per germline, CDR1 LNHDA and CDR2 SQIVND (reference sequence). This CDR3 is CASTKPGEWEKLFF. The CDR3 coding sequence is TGTGCCAGTACCAAACCTGGGGAATGGGAAAAACTGTTTTTT.

The CDR3 protein is CASSYLGERYEQYF. Written as DNA, the CDR3 is TGTGCCAGCAGTTATCTAGGGGAGCGCTACGAGCAGTACTTC. The chain is built from TRBV2 and TRBJ2-7; possibly TRBD1 or TRBD2 for D (5 bases each). Trimming stripped 5 bases from V and 3 bases from J, with 14 bases between. Germline CDR1 and CDR2: SNHLY and FYNNEI. This CDR3 spans 14 amino acids.

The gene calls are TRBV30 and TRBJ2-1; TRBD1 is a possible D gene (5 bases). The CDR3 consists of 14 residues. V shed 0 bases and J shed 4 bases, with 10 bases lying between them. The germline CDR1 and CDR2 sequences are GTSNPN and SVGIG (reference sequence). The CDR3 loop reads CAWSVQVGYNEQFF. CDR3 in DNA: TGTGCCTGGAGTGTACAGGTGGGGTACAATGAGCAGTTCTTC.

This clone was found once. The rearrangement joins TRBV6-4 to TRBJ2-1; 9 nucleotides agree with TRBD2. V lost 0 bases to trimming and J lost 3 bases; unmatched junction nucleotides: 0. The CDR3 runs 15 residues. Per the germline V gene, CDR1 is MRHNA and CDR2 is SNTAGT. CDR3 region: CASSDSSGSYNEQFF. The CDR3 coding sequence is TGTGCCAGCAGTGACTCTAGCGGGAGCTACAATGAGCAGTTCTTC.

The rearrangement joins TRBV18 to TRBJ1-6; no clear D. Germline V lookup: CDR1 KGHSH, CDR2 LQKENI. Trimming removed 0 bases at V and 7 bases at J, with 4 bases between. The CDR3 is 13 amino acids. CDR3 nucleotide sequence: TGTGCCAGCTCACCACCGGCGAATTCACCCCTCCACTTT. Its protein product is CASSPPANSPLHF.

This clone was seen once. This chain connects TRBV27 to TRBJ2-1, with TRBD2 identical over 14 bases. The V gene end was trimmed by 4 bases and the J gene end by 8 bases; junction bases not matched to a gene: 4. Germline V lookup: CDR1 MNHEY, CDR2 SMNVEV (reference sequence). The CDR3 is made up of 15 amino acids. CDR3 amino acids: CASSWGLAGVHEQFF. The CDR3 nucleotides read TGTGCCAGCAGTTGGGGACTAGCGGGAGTCCATGAGCAGTTCTTC.

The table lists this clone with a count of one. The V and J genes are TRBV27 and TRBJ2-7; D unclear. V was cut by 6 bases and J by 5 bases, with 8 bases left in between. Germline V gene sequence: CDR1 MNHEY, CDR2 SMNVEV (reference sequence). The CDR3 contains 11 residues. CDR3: CASRSNHEQYF. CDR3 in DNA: TGTGCCAGCAGGTCGAACCACGAGCAGTACTTC.

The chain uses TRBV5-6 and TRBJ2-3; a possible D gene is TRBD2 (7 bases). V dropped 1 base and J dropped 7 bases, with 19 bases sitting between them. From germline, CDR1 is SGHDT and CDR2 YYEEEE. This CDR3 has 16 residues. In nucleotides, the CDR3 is TGTGCCAGCAGCTTGTACGGGGGGCTAAAGGTCAATACGCAGTATTTT. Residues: CASSLYGGLKVNTQYF.

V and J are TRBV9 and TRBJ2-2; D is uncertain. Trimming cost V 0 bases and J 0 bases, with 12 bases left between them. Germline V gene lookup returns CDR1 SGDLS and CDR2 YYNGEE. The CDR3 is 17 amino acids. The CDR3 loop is CASSVAARRPNTGELFF. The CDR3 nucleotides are TGTGCCAGCAGCGTAGCCGCAAGGAGACCGAACACCGGGGAGCTGTTTTTT.

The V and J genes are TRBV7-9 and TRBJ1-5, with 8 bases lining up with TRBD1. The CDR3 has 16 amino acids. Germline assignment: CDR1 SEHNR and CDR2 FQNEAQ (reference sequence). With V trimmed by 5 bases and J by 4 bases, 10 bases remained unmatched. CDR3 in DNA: TGTGCCAGCAGCGATACGACAGGGGTCGGTAATCAGCCCCAGCATTTT. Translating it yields CASSDTTGVGNQPQHF.

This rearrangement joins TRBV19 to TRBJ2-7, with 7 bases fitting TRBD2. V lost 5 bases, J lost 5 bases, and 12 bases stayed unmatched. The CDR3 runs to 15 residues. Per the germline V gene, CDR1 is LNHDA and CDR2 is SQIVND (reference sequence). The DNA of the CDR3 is TGTGCCAGTAGTCCAAGGGGCGGGAGTTCGGACGAGCAGTACTTC. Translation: CASSPRGGSSDEQYF.

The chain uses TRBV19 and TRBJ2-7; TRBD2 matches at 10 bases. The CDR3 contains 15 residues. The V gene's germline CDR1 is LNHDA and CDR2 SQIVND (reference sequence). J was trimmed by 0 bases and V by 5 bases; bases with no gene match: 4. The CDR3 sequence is CASSALAGASYEQYF. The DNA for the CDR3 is TGTGCCAGTAGTGCCCTAGCGGGAGCCTCCTACGAGCAGTACTTC.

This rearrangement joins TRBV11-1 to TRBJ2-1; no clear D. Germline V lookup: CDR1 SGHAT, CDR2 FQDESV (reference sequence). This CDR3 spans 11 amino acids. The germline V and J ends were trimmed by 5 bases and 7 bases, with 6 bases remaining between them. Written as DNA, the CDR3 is TGTGCCAGCAGCACGCTGAATGAGCAGTTCTTC. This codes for CASSTLNEQFF.

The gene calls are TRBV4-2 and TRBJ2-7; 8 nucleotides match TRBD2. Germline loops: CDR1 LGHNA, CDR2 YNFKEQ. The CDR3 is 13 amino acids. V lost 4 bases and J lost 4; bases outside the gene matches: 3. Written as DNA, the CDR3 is TGTGCCAGCAGCCCCGCGGGAGGATACGAGCAGTACTTC. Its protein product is CASSPAGGYEQYF.

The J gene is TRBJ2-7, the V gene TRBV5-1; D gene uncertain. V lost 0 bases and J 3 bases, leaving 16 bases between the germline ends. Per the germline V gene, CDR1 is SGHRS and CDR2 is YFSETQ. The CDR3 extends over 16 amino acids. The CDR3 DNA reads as TGCGCCAGCAGCTTGGCCCCTCAGATTAGTTTCTACGAGCAGTACTTC. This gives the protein CASSLAPQISFYEQYF.